The TCR beta chain described here comes from a study of control samples from healthy donors and cancer patients. Trimming shortened V by 2 bases and J by 8 bases, and 15 bases separated the two germline ends. Germline V gene sequence: CDR1 SQVTM, CDR2 ANQGSEA. The CDR3 is made up of 13 amino acids. TCRdb keeps only in-frame clones here, not all; method: immunoSEQ multiplex PCR. Seen here are 150,000 or so clones, 88% observed once, and the top ten hold about 5.3%. This receptor was obtained from a woman aged 25-40 years in good health. Material: blood. The rearrangement joins TRBV29-1 to TRBJ1-2; D may be TRBD1 (6 bases). CDR3 in amino acids: CSVELGGAAGYTF. The CDR3 DNA is TGCAGCGTTGAACTTGGGGGCGCGGCCGGCTACACCTTC.